A single sample gave rise to the 31 T cell receptor beta chains below, sequenced in a study of graft-versus-host responses after intestinal transplantation (dated by TCRdb to about 2021). Reading the label with the study, this specimen's time point is: cells obtained before transplantation from donor or recipient. Library generation was performed with the immunoSEQ multiplex PCR assay. The table was pulled from immuneACCESS by TCRdb, which kept in-frame rearrangements only. Such tables lose some clones; where checked, under half of the loss comes from unresolved V genes, and the rest has no known cause. Within this sample are approximately 85,000 clones, with 91% of them counted one time only. 7% to 8.5% of the sample goes to the ten largest clones. Their target antigens are unknown. Sequenced material: unstimulated CD8+ T cells sorted from spleen or lymph node cells, taken before transplant. These TCRs come from a human donor who was the organ donor for an intestinal transplant.

This clone was seen a single time. The J gene is TRBJ2-3, the V gene TRBV7-8; 9 nucleotides line up with TRBD1. V trimming: 4 bases; J trimming: 2 bases; junction bases outside the gene matches: 10. CDR3 length: 17 residues. Germline CDR1 and CDR2: SGHVS and FQNEAQ. CDR3 nucleotide sequence: TGTGCCAGCAGCTCCGGAACCGGGACAGGGTTCACAGATACGCAGTATTTT. The encoded protein is CASSSGTGTGFTDTQYF.

The J gene is TRBJ1-2, the V gene TRBV25-1; D possibly corresponds to TRBD1 (5 bases). The germline V gene encodes CDR1 MGHDK and CDR2 SYGVNS. The CDR3 contains 13 residues. V was pared by 7 bases and J by 8 bases, with 17 bases between. The CDR3 sequence: CASIIGDGQGYTF. The CDR3 bases are TGTGCCAGCATCATCGGGGACGGGCAAGGCTACACCTTC.

The chain links TRBV9 to TRBJ2-1; TRBD2 matches at 13 bases. CDR3 length: 15 residues. Germline CDR1 and CDR2: SGDLS and YYNGEE. With V trimmed by 3 bases and J by 5 bases, 2 bases remained unmatched. The CDR3 nucleotides read TGTGCCAGCAGCGCCGGGACTAGCGGGAACAATGAGCAGTTCTTC. Translated, it gives CASSAGTSGNNEQFF.

The genes are TRBV7-9 and TRBJ2-5; D not resolved. The J call is in doubt because the DNA end fits TRBJ2-7 better. Per the germline V gene, CDR1 is SEHNR and CDR2 is FQNEAQ (reference sequence). The CDR3 totals 12 residues. The CDR3 DNA follows: TGTGCCAGCAGCCGCAACTCCTACGAGCAGTACTTC. Its protein product is CASSRNSYEQYF.

The rearrangement joins TRBV27 to TRBJ2-5; D call uncertain. Trimming cost V 4 bases and J 1 base, with 10 bases left between them. Germline V gives CDR1 MNHEY, CDR2 SMNVEV (reference sequence). This CDR3 is built from 14 residues. The CDR3 coding sequence is TGTGCCAGCAGTTACGGCCACCTCCAAGAGACCCAGTACTTC. Protein: CASSYGHLQETQYF.

The genes are TRBV11-2 and TRBJ1-4; D is unclear. This CDR3 has 19 amino acids. V lost 5 bases and J lost 5, with 27 bases in between. Germline V gives CDR1 SGHAT, CDR2 FQNNGV. The CDR3 loop reads CASSPNKKLTRRINEKLFF. Here the CDR3 DNA reads TGTGCCAGCAGCCCGAACAAAAAACTTACACGAAGAATCAATGAAAAACTGTTTTTT.

This clone appeared a single time. This chain uses TRBV2 with TRBJ2-5, with D tentatively TRBD1 or TRBD2 (6 bases each). The tail of the sequence fits TRBJ2-7 better, so the J call may be wrong. Germline V gene sequence: CDR1 SNHLY, CDR2 FYNNEI. The CDR3 sequence is 12 residues long. CDR3 sequence: CASWGAYYEQYF. For the CDR3, the DNA is TGTGCCAGCTGGGGGGCCTACTACGAGCAGTACTTC.

This clone was counted once. The chain combines TRBV10-3 with TRBJ1-2; 9 bases match TRBD1. Germline V lookup: CDR1 ENHRY, CDR2 SYGVKD. The CDR3 loop spans 13 amino acids. Trimming at V came to 9 bases and at J to 6 bases, leaving 8 bases not matched to a gene. The chain's CDR3 is CAMDPGQGHGYTF. CDR3 in DNA: TGTGCCATGGATCCGGGACAGGGTCATGGCTACACCTTC.

With regard to this clone: No DNA is shown, since the ends of the CDR3 on it are uncertain; the CDR3 is the one TCRdb lists. This sequence joins TRBV7-3 and TRBJ2-1; the table assigns TRBD2, which was not confirmed against the DNA. Germline lookup yields CDR1 SGHTA and CDR2 FQGTGA. Both ends counted, the CDR3 spans 14 residues. This CDR3 is CACSAGLAGVEQFF.

This chain links TRBV27 with TRBJ2-1; 9 bases agree with TRBD2. CDR3 size: 16 residues. CDR1 is MNHEY and CDR2 is SMNVEV in the germline V gene (reference sequence). V was clipped by 6 bases and J by 2 bases; unmatched bases: 8. The CDR3 coding sequence is TGTGCCAGCAGCCTCGCGCTAGCGGGAACCTACAATGAGCAGTTCTTC. Its translation: CASSLALAGTYNEQFF.

The rearrangement links TRBV6-5 to TRBJ1-2; 7 bases fit TRBD1. CDR1 MNHEY and CDR2 SVGAGI come from the germline V gene. The junction had 8 bases not matched to a gene; V was cut back by 2 bases and J by 5 bases. The CDR3 contains 15 residues. The DNA of the CDR3 is TGTGCCAGCAGTTACGGGGACAGCGTTCGTTATGGCTACACCTTC. Translation gives CASSYGDSVRYGYTF.

The genes are TRBV12-5 and TRBJ2-7, with TRBD1 identical over 9 bases. V shed 5 bases, J shed 3 bases, and the junction held 5 bases outside the gene matches. From germline, CDR1 is LGHNT and CDR2 FRNRAP. The CDR3 covers 14 residues. CDR3 bases: TGTGCTAGTGGTGACCGGGACAGGGTCTACGAGCAGTACTTC. This codes for CASGDRDRVYEQYF.

The genes are TRBV10-3 and TRBJ1-1; D not certain. The germline CDR1 and CDR2 sequences are ENHRY and SYGVKD. This CDR3 is built from 13 residues. V lost 0 bases to trimming and J lost 11 bases, with 13 bases between them. The CDR3 sequence: CAISESAAPDAFF. DNA for the CDR3: TGTGCCATCAGTGAGTCTGCAGCCCCCGACGCTTTCTTT.

The genes are TRBV5-6 and TRBJ2-2, with 7 positions matching TRBD1. This CDR3 comprises 18 residues. Losses at the gene ends were 4 bases for V and 0 bases for J; bases not matched to a gene: 12. Germline loops: CDR1 SGHDT, CDR2 YYEEEE. CDR3 protein: CASSLSHTGTANTGELFF. As DNA, the CDR3 is TGTGCCAGCAGCCTAAGCCATACCGGGACAGCGAACACCGGGGAGCTGTTTTTT.

The V gene is TRBV7-9, the J gene TRBJ2-3; no clear D. This CDR3 spans 14 amino acids. V lost 5 bases and J lost 4, with 13 bases in between. Germline V gene sequence: CDR1 SEHNR, CDR2 FQNEAQ (reference sequence). The CDR3 spells CASSPLSVSDTQYF. The CDR3 nucleotides read TGTGCCAGCAGCCCCTTGTCCGTTTCAGATACGCAGTATTTT.

The chain couples TRBV9 to TRBJ2-1, with D maybe TRBD2 (7 bases). The germline V and J ends were trimmed by 3 bases and 4 bases, with 14 bases remaining between them. Germline assignment: CDR1 SGDLS and CDR2 YYNGEE. The CDR3 covers 15 residues. CDR3 nucleotides: TGTGCCAGCAGCGCCGCGGGGGCGGAGTACAATGAGCAGTTCTTC. Its translation: CASSAAGAEYNEQFF.

The V gene is TRBV2, the J gene TRBJ2-2, with unresolved D. Germline CDR1 SNHLY, CDR2 FYNNEI. The CDR3 length is 16 residues. V was clipped by 3 bases and J by 3 bases, with 14 bases between them. CDR3 amino acids: CASSDSGGLDTGELFF. The DNA of the CDR3 is TGTGCCAGCAGTGACTCAGGTGGTTTGGACACCGGGGAGCTGTTTTTT.

The chain uses TRBV11-3 and TRBJ2-7, with TRBD1 matching over 7 bases. The CDR3 sequence is 15 residues long. CDR1 is SGHNT, CDR2 YENEEA, per germline. After removal of 0 bases from V and 3 bases from J, the junction contained 5 bases not matched to a gene. The CDR3 DNA follows: TGTGCCAGCAGCTTAGAAACAGGGGATTTCTACGAGCAGTACTTC. This encodes CASSLETGDFYEQYF. The full variable domain, rest sourced from reference TRBV11-3 and TRBJ2-7, is EAGVVQSPRYKIIEKKQPVAFWCNPISGHNTLYWYLQNLGQGPELLIRYENEEAVDDSQLPKDRFSAERLKGVDSTLKIQPAELGDSAVYLCASSLETGDFYEQYFGPGTRLTVT.

This sequence joins TRBV4-1 and TRBJ1-1; D gene uncertain. The germline CDR1 and CDR2 sequences are MGHRA and YSYEKL. The length of the CDR3 is 15 residues. Trimming removed 3 bases from V and 1 base from J, with 12 bases in between. The CDR3 is CASSQPLGGNTEAFF. The CDR3 DNA reads as TGCGCCAGCAGCCAGCCCCTAGGAGGGAACACTGAAGCTTTCTTT.

The chain employs TRBV5-4 and TRBJ2-2, with D unclear. Trimming pared 5 bases from V and 6 bases from J, leaving 8 bases between. There are 12 residues in the CDR3. In germline, CDR1 is SGHNT, CDR2 YYREEE (reference sequence). The CDR3 spells CASRSRAGELFF. In nucleotides, the CDR3 is TGTGCCAGCAGGTCCCGGGCCGGGGAGCTGTTTTTT.

The chain uses TRBV11-2 and TRBJ1-1; the D is unclear. The germline V and J ends were trimmed by 3 bases and 5 bases, with 4 bases remaining between them. The CDR3 covers 11 residues. Germline-derived CDR1 and CDR2 are SGHAT and FQNNGV. The CDR3: CASSLLTEAFF. The CDR3 DNA reads TGTGCCAGCAGCTTGTTAACTGAAGCTTTCTTT.

This chain links TRBV11-2 with TRBJ2-5, with 7 bases that match TRBD1. With the DNA end fitting TRBJ2-7 better, the J assignment may be wrong. The CDR3 loop spans 17 amino acids. Germline-derived CDR1 and CDR2 are SGHAT and FQNNGV. CDR3 in amino acids: CASSLVKWGTASYEQYF. The DNA for the CDR3 is TGTGCCAGCAGCTTAGTCAAGTGGGGGACAGCCTCCTACGAGCAGTACTTC.

The rearrangement joins TRBV7-6 to TRBJ1-3; TRBD1 might be the D (6 bases). The V and J ends lost 2 bases and 0 bases respectively, with 14 bases between them. From germline, CDR1 is SGHVS and CDR2 FNYEAQ. This CDR3 is 17 amino acids long. The CDR3 bases are TGTGCCAGCAGCTTATTCGGCGCGGACAGCTCTGGAAACACCATATATTTT. Translated: CASSLFGADSSGNTIYF.

For the CDR3, the DNA is TGTGCCAGCAGCTCTACCCCGGGCGGAAATGAAAAACTGTTTTTT. Protein sequence: CASSSTPGGNEKLFF. This sequence joins TRBV5-4 and TRBJ1-4; D is unclear. V was clipped by 3 bases and J by 5 bases, with 14 bases between them. CDR1 is SGHNT and CDR2 is YYREEE in the germline V gene (reference sequence). The CDR3 contains 15 residues.

This sequence joins TRBV5-5 and TRBJ1-1; D possibly corresponds to TRBD1 (6 bases). This CDR3 is 15 amino acids long. With 2 bases removed from V and 4 bases from J, the gap between germline ends came to 15 bases. CDR1 is SGHKS, CDR2 YYEKEE, per germline (reference sequence). The CDR3 DNA reads TGTGCCAGCAGCTTTCCCACAGGGTGGGGCACTGAAGCTTTCTTT. Protein: CASSFPTGWGTEAFF.

The genes are TRBV27 and TRBJ1-2; D may be TRBD1 (6 bases). This CDR3 has 14 amino acids. Trimming took 2 bases from V and 5 from J, leaving 12 bases between them. Germline V CDR1 and CDR2: MNHEY, SMNVEV (reference sequence). Here the CDR3 DNA reads TGTGCCAGCAGTTTAAAGGGGGAGGGATATGGCTACACCTTC. As protein: CASSLKGEGYGYTF.

The rearrangement uses TRBV11-2 and TRBJ2-7; no definite D call. Germline V gene data show CDR1 as SGHAT and CDR2 as FQNNGV. Deletions cut 3 bases from V and 2 bases from J, with 14 bases between. There are 15 residues in the CDR3. In DNA, the CDR3 is TGTGCCAGCAGCTTCTACGCGGCCCCGGCCTACGAGCAGTACTTC. Protein product: CASSFYAAPAYEQYF.

The chain recombines TRBV11-2 with TRBJ2-7; no firm D call. CDR1 and CDR2 from the germline V gene are SGHAT and FQNNGV. This CDR3 spans 15 amino acids. V was clipped by 2 bases and J by 1 base, with 12 bases between them. This CDR3 is CASSLYLPVSYEQYF. Written as DNA, the CDR3 is TGTGCCAGCAGCTTATACCTCCCGGTTTCCTACGAGCAGTACTTC.

This clone occurred a few times. This chain uses TRBV6-8 with TRBJ2-3; 10 nucleotides match TRBD1. This CDR3 has 15 residues. From germline, CDR1 is MNHGY and CDR2 SAAAGT. Unmatched junction bases numbered 4, after V lost 6 bases and J lost 1 base. CDR3 DNA: TGTGCCAGCAGATTGGGACAGGGGCGCACAGATACGCAGTATTTT. Amino acid sequence: CASRLGQGRTDTQYF.

The V gene is TRBV5-6, the J gene TRBJ1-1; no clear D. Germline V gives CDR1 SGHDT, CDR2 YYEEEE. The CDR3 contains 14 residues. With 2 bases removed from V and 2 bases from J, the gap between germline ends came to 10 bases. The CDR3 is CASSLVHSNTEAFF. Here the CDR3 DNA reads TGTGCCAGCAGCTTAGTCCACAGTAACACTGAAGCTTTCTTT.

The chain employs TRBV7-6 and TRBJ2-1, with TRBD2 identical over 10 bases. J was trimmed by 6 bases and V by 7 bases; bases with no gene match: 9. Looked up from germline, CDR1 is SGHVS and CDR2 is FNYEAQ. The CDR3 has 15 amino acids. CDR3 amino acids: CASTPLAGVGNEQFF. Written as DNA, the CDR3 is TGTGCCAGCACCCCCCTAGCGGGAGTAGGCAATGAGCAGTTCTTC.